Below, one T cell receptor (beta chain) is given with its context. The assay was immunoSEQ multiplex PCR, and TCRdb's table has in-frame clones only and misses some. The table has some 71,000 clones, 85% to 90% seen once. These data belong to a study of Tregs in tolerant kidney transplant recipients. The sequences come from CD4+ T cells from blood, collected before the transplant. This TCR was recovered from a human donor who received a combined kidney and bone marrow transplant.

CDR3 DNA sequence: TGTGCCAGCAGCACGCGACATATCACTGAAGCTTTCTTT. Translated: CASSTRHITEAFF. This chain links TRBV13 with TRBJ1-1; no reliable D call. The germline V and J ends were trimmed by 5 bases and 4 bases, with 11 bases remaining between them. The CDR3 length is 13 residues. Germline CDR1 PRHDT, CDR2 FYEKMQ (reference sequence).